A single sample is the source of the 15 T cell receptor beta chains below, sequenced in a study of blood T cell repertoires in COVID-19. The assay was immunoSEQ multiplex PCR, and TCRdb's table has in-frame clones only and misses some. The data show some 350,000 clones, about 90% seen once. The sample consisted of PBMCs or T cells enriched from blood (not recorded which). These receptors originate from a woman in her 30s who had recovered from COVID-19.

This clone was seen a handful of times. The rearrangement joins TRBV19 to TRBJ2-7; 7 nucleotides agree with TRBD1. V gave up 1 base and J gave up 4 bases; unmatched junction bases: 7. Germline V lookup: CDR1 LNHDA, CDR2 SQIVND (reference sequence). The CDR3 loop spans 15 amino acids. CDR3 residues: CASSIATGVEYEQYF. In DNA, the CDR3 is TGTGCCAGTAGTATAGCCACAGGGGTGGAGTACGAGCAGTACTTC.

The rearrangement joins TRBV24-1 to TRBJ1-4, with a weak D call TRBD1 (5 bases). V was trimmed by 6 bases and J by 5 bases, leaving 15 bases between them. The CDR3 covers 15 residues. The V gene's germline CDR1 is KGHDR and CDR2 SFDVKD. As DNA, the CDR3 is TGTGCCACCAGTCCCGGAAGGGGAAGGAATGAAAAACTGTTTTTT. Amino acid sequence: CATSPGRGRNEKLFF.

This clone was observed once. Here the CDR3 reads CASGSYGYTF. The DNA for the CDR3 is TGTGCCAGCGGTAGCTATGGCTACACCTTC. The V gene is TRBV28, the J gene TRBJ1-2; D uncertain. There are 10 residues in the CDR3. Trimming pared 8 bases from V and 4 bases from J, leaving 5 bases between. CDR1 is MDHEN, CDR2 SYDVKM, per germline.

On this clone itself: A much bigger clone sits one base away, suggesting this may be a read error. V usage is TRBV13 and J usage is TRBJ1-5, with 10 positions matching TRBD1. The trim removed 5 bases at V and 4 bases at J, leaving 2 bases unmatched. The germline CDR1 and CDR2 sequences are PRHDT and FYEKMQ (reference sequence). This CDR3 is built from 14 residues. CDR3 sequence: CASSRGQGNQPQHF. CDR3 sequence (DNA): TGTGCCAGCAGCCGGGGACAGGGGAATCAGCCCCAGCATTTT.

The chain joins TRBV10-3 to TRBJ2-5; D is perhaps TRBD1 (5 bases). The CDR3 is made up of 13 amino acids. V shed 0 bases and J shed 5 bases, with 7 bases lying between them. Germline CDR1 is ENHRY and CDR2 is SYGVKD. The CDR3 DNA reads as TGTGCCATCAGTGAGTCGTCAGGGGAGACCCAGTACTTC. This encodes CAISESSGETQYF.

This chain uses TRBV3-1 (or the pseudogene TRBV3-2) with TRBJ2-7; TRBD2 agrees at 7 bases. The CDR3 has 13 residues. Trimming at V came to 2 bases and at J to 6 bases, leaving 4 bases not matched to a gene. Germline values: CDR1 LGHDT, CDR2 YNNKEL (reference sequence). Written as DNA, the CDR3 is TGTGCCAGCAGCCAACGGACTAGTTCCGAGCAGTACTTC. Its protein is CASSQRTSSEQYF.

The chain joins TRBV7-9 to TRBJ2-1; D not certain. V gave up 5 bases and J gave up 0 bases, with 14 bases separating them. Per the germline V gene, CDR1 is SEHNR and CDR2 is FQNEAQ (reference sequence). This CDR3 region has 16 residues. The chain's CDR3 is CASSRYGLSSYNEQFF. The CDR3 coding sequence is TGTGCCAGCAGCCGTTACGGGTTGAGCTCCTACAATGAGCAGTTCTTC. Based on the CDR3 plus reference TRBV7-9 and TRBJ2-1, the full variable domain is DTGVSQNPRHKITKRGQNVTFRCDPISEHNRLYWYRQTLGQGPEFLTYFQNEAQLEKSRLLSDRFSAERPKGSFSTLEIQRTEQGDSAMYLCASSRYGLSSYNEQFFGPGTRLTVL.

The rearrangement joins TRBV9 to TRBJ1-1; 8 nucleotides align to TRBD1. CDR3 length: 15 amino acids. The V gene end was trimmed by 0 bases and the J gene end by 5 bases; junction bases not matched to a gene: 6. Germline assignment: CDR1 SGDLS and CDR2 YYNGEE. The CDR3 here is CASSVDQGAITEAFF. The CDR3 DNA follows: TGTGCCAGCAGCGTAGACCAGGGGGCGATTACTGAAGCTTTCTTT.

The chain uses TRBV5-8 and TRBJ2-7; no clear D. The V end was cut by 3 bases, the J end by 4 bases, with 8 bases between. Germline CDR1 is SGHTS and CDR2 is YDEGEE. CDR3 length equals 12 residues. Here the CDR3 reads CASSSYRYEQYF. Here the CDR3 DNA reads TGTGCCAGCAGCTCCTACAGATACGAGCAGTACTTC.

The CDR3 coding sequence is TGTGCCAGCAGCAGCCTAGGGGCAGGACCCGCAGATACGCAGTATTTT. Its protein product is CASSSLGAGPADTQYF. This chain uses TRBV9 with TRBJ2-3, with D tentatively TRBD1 (5 bases). The V gene's germline CDR1 is SGDLS and CDR2 YYNGEE. This CDR3 contains 16 residues. V lost 4 bases to trimming and J lost 4 bases, with 19 bases between them.

This clone was picked up one time. CDR3 residues: CASSPGQSNTEAFF. DNA of the CDR3: TGTGCCAGCAGCCCGGGACAGTCGAACACTGAAGCTTTCTTT. V gene TRBV3-1 (or the pseudogene TRBV3-2) combines with J gene TRBJ1-1; 7 bases line up with TRBD1. Germline CDR1 reads LGHDT; CDR2 reads YNNKEL (reference sequence). The CDR3 is 14 residues long. The V and J ends lost 4 bases and 1 base, in that order; junction bases with no gene match: 3.

This clone was seen once. The rearrangement uses TRBV4-2 and TRBJ2-3; the D gene is possibly TRBD2 (6 bases). In germline, CDR1 is LGHNA, CDR2 YNFKEQ. Trimming pared 4 bases from V and 4 bases from J, leaving 15 bases between. CDR3 size: 15 residues. The CDR3 sequence: CASSRGVLVADTQYF. CDR3 in DNA: TGTGCCAGCAGCCGGGGGGTTCTTGTGGCAGATACGCAGTATTTT.

With regard to this clone: The junction shows a germline mismatch at one end, possibly a read error. The gene calls are TRBV7-7 and TRBJ2-5; 13 positions agree with TRBD2. Germline V gene sequence: CDR1 SSHAT, CDR2 FNYEAQ (reference sequence). CDR3 length: 16 residues. In DNA form, the CDR3 reads TGTGCTAGCAGCCGCGGACTAGCGGGGGCGGCAGAGACCCAGTACTTC. Translated: CASSRGLAGAAETQYF.

The J gene is TRBJ1-2, the V gene TRBV5-5; the D is unclear. V was pared by 0 bases and J by 6 bases, with 15 bases between. Germline V gene sequence: CDR1 SGHKS, CDR2 YYEKEE (reference sequence). The CDR3 consists of 15 residues. The CDR3, as DNA: TGTGCCAGCAGCTTGGCCATCTATATCCGGGATGGCTACACCTTC. Residues: CASSLAIYIRDGYTF.

The rearrangement joins TRBV29-1 to TRBJ1-1; TRBD1 is a possible D gene (6 bases). The germline V gene encodes CDR1 SQVTM and CDR2 ANQGSEA. This CDR3 comprises 12 residues. V dropped 5 bases and J dropped 6 bases, with 13 bases sitting between them. The CDR3 is CSVNRVDAEAFF. CDR3 bases: TGCAGCGTTAACAGGGTCGACGCTGAAGCTTTCTTT. The complete variable domain, with remaining parts taken from reference TRBV29-1 and TRBJ1-1, reads SAVISQKPSRDICQRGTSLTIQCQVDSQVTMMFWYRQQPGQSLTLIATANQGSEATYESGFVIDKFPISRPNLTFSTLTVSNMSPEDSSIYLCSVNRVDAEAFFGQGTRLTVV.